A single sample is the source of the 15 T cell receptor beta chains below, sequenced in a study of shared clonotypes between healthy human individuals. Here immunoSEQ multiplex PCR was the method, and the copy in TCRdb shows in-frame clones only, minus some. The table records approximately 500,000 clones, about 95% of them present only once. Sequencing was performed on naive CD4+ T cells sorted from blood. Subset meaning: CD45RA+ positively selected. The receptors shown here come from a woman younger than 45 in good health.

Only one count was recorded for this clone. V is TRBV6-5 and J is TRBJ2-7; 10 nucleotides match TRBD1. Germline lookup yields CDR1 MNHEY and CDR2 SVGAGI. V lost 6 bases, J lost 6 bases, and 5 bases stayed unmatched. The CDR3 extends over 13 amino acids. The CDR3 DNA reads TGTGCCAGCAGCCCCTGGACAGGGGGCGAGCAGTACTTC. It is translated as CASSPWTGGEQYF.

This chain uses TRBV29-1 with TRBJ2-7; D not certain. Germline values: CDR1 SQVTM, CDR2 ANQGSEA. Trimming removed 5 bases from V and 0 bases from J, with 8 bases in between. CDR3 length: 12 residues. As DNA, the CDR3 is TGCAGCGTTAAAGCAGGCTCCTACGAGCAGTACTTC. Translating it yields CSVKAGSYEQYF.

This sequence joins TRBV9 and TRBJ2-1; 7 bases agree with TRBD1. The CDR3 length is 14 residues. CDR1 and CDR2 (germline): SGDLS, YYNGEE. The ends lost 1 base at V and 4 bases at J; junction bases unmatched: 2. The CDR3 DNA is TGTGCCAGCAGCGTAAGGGACAGATACAATGAGCAGTTCTTC. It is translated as CASSVRDRYNEQFF. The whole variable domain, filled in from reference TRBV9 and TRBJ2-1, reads DSGVTQTPKHLITATGQRVTLRCSPRSGDLSVYWYQQSLDQGLQFLIQYYNGEERAKGNILERFSAQQFPDLHSELNLSSLELGDSALYFCASSVRDRYNEQFFGPGTRLTVL.

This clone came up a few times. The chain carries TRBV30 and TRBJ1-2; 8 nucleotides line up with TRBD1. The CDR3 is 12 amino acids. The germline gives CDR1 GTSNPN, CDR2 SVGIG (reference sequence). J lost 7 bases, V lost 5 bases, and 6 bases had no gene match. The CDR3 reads CAWGRGPVGYTF. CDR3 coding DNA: TGTGCCTGGGGCAGGGGGCCGGTTGGCTACACCTTC.

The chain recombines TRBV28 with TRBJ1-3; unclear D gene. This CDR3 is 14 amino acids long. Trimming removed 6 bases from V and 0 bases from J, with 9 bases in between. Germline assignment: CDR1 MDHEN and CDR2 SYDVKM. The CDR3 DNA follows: TGTGCCAGCAGCCGCGTCTACTCTGGAAACACCATATATTTT. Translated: CASSRVYSGNTIYF.

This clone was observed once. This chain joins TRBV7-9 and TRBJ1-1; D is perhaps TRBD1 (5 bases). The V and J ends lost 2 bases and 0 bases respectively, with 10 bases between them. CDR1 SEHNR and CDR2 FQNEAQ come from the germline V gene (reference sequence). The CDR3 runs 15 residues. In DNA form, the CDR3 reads TGTGCCAGCAGCTTAAGATTGGGGGTGAACACTGAAGCTTTCTTT. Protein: CASSLRLGVNTEAFF.

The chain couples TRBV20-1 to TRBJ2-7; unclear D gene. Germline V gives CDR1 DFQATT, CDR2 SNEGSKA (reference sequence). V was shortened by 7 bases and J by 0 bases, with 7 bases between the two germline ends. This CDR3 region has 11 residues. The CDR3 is CSEESSYEQYF. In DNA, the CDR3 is TGCAGTGAGGAGAGCTCCTACGAGCAGTACTTC.

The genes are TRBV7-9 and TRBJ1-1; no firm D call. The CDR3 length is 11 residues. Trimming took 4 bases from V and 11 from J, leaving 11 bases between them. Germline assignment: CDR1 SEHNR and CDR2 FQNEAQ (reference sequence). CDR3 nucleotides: TGTGCCAGCAGCTGGGGTTACGGGGCTTTCTTT. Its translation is CASSWGYGAFF.

The CDR3 nucleotides are TGTGCCAGCAGCCGTCCGGGAAACACCATATATTTT. Translation: CASSRPGNTIYF. The chain is built from TRBV14 and TRBJ1-3; D gene ambiguous. V was cut by 4 bases and J by 4 bases, with 5 bases left in between. Germline loops: CDR1 SGHDN, CDR2 FVKESK. This CDR3 has 12 amino acids.

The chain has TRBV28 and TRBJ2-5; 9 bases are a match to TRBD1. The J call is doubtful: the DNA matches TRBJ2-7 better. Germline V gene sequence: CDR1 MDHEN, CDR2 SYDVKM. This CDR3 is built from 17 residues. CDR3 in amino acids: CASSTPGQGPWAYEQYF. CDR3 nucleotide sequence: TGTGCCAGCAGTACCCCGGGACAGGGTCCCTGGGCCTACGAGCAGTACTTC.

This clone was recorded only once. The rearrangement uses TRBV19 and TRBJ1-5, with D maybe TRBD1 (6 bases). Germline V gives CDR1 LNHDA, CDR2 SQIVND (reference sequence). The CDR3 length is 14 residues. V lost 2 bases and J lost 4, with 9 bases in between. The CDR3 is CASSIRTANQPQHF. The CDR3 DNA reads TGTGCCAGTAGTATAAGGACAGCTAATCAGCCCCAGCATTTT.

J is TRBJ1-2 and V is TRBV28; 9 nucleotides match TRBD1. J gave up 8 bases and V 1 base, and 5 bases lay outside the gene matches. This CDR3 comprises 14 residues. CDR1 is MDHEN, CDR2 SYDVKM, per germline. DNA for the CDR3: TGTGCCAGCAGTTTATCACAGGGGGCGAGGGGCTACACCTTC. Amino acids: CASSLSQGARGYTF.

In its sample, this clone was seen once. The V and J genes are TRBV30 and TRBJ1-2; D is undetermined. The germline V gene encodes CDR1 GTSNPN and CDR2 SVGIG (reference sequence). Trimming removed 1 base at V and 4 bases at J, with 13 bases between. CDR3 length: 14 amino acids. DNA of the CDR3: TGTGCCTGGAGTGGCCAATCGGTAGGCTATGGCTACACCTTC. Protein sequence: CAWSGQSVGYGYTF.

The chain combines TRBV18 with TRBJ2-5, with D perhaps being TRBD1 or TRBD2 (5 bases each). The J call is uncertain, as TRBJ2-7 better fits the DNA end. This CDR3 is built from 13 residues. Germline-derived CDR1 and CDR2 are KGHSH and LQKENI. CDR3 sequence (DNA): TGTGCCAGCTCACTAACCCGAGGGGACGAGCAGTACTTC. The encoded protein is CASSLTRGDEQYF.

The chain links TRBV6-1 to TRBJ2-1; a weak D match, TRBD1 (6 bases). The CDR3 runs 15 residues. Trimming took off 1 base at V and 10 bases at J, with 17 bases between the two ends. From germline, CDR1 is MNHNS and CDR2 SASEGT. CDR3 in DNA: TGTGCCAGCAGTGAAGTCTGGACAGCTGGTGTCGAGCAGTTCTTC. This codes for CASSEVWTAGVEQFF.